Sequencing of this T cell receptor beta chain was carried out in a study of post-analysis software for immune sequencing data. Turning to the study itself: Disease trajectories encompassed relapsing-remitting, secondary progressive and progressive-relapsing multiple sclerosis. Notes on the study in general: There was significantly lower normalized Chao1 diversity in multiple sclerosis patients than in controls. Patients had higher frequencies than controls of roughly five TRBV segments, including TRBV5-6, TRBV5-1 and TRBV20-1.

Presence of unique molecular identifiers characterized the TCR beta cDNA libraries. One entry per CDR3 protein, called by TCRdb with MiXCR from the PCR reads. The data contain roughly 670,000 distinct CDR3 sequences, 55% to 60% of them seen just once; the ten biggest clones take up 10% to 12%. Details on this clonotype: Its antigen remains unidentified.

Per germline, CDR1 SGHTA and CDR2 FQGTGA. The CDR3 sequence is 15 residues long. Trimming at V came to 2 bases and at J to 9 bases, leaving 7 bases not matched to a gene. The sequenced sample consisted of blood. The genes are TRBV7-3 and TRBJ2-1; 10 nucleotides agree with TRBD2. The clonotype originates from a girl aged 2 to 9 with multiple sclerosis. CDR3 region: CASSLLASGSIEQFF. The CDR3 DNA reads TGTGCCAGCAGCTTATTGGCTAGCGGGAGTATTGAGCAGTTCTTC.